The clone carrying this TCR beta chain was recorded at least ten times. The data belong to a study of molecular identifiers for immune sequencing clone quantification. TCRdb called the PCR reads again in MiXCR, with one record for every CDR3 protein. The sample holds 20,000 to 30,000 distinct CDR3 sequences, 15% to 20% seen once. This CDR3 has 17 residues. Germline lookup yields CDR1 MNHNS and CDR2 SASEGT. Trimming removed 6 bases from V and 2 bases from J; junction bases left unmatched: 11. V gene TRBV6-1 combines with J gene TRBJ2-3; 10 bases map to TRBD1. The specimen sequenced was naive CD8+ T cells from blood, with Jurkat cell RNA spiked in. Subset meaning: FACS-sorted CD8+CD4-CCR7+CD45RA+ naive T cells. The source of this sequence is a human donor in good health. Some libraries in this study had Jurkat cell RNA spiked in. The CDR3 DNA is TGTGCCAGCAGCCTGTATAGGACAGGGGGAATCACAGATACGCAGTATTTT. This encodes CASSLYRTGGITDTQYF.